The subject of this entry is one T cell receptor (beta chain). V was clipped by 3 bases and J by 2 bases; unmatched bases: 8. Germline CDR1 and CDR2: SEHNR and FQNEAQ (reference sequence). There are 18 residues in the CDR3. Participant-given clinical history determined each cohort assignment. Authors' processing steps: Reference gene primers were amplified, and this amplification served to estimate nucleated cell counts. Profiled with immunoSEQ multiplex PCR; TCRdb holds only in-frame clones, not every one. That table furnishes V, J and clone size, whereas the DNA furnished D and trimming. The repertoire consists of 200,000 or so clones, with more than 70% occurring once and the leading ten covering 2% to 2.5%. The data were taken from a study of blood T cell repertoires in COVID-19. The overall study: COVID-19 samples from acute and convalescent phases originated in the United States, Italy and Spain.

The sample comprised PBMCs or T cells enriched from blood (not recorded which). This TCR was sampled from a woman aged 40 to 49 with acute COVID-19. J is TRBJ2-4 and V is TRBV7-9; 12 bases line up with TRBD2. Written as DNA, the CDR3 is TGTGCCAGCAGCTTCTGGCTAGCGGGAGGGGGGACCAAAAACATTCAGTACTTC. This gives the protein CASSFWLAGGGTKNIQYF.